The 7 T cell receptor beta chains below were found in one sample sequenced in a study of blood T cell repertoires in COVID-19. The protocol was immunoSEQ multiplex PCR, while the TCRdb copy is restricted to in-frame clones and leaves out a portion. The table lists 40,000 to 50,000 clones, around 83% of them singletons. Sequencing was carried out using peripheral blood. The receptors were gathered from a middle-aged man with active COVID-19.

The chain employs TRBV5-1 and TRBJ2-1; 7 nucleotides align to TRBD2. Germline CDR1 and CDR2: SGHRS and YFSETQ. The CDR3 spans 16 residues. J lost 0 bases, V lost 0 bases, and 3 bases had no gene match. In nucleotides, the CDR3 is TGCGCCAGCAGCTTGGCTCCTAGCGGCTCCTACAATGAGCAGTTCTTC. It translates to CASSLAPSGSYNEQFF.

The V and J genes are TRBV10-2 and TRBJ2-7; D possibly corresponds to TRBD1 (5 bases). The germline V gene has CDR1 WSHSY and CDR2 SAAADI. This CDR3 is built from 14 residues. The germline V and J ends were trimmed by 3 bases and 7 bases, with 16 bases remaining between them. The CDR3 loop reads CASSEIGASMEQYF. The CDR3 DNA is TGCGCCAGCAGTGAAATAGGGGCCTCGATGGAGCAGTACTTC.

The V call is TRBV6-1, the J call TRBJ2-7, with 13 bases that match TRBD2. The trim removed 3 bases at V and 8 bases at J, leaving 4 bases unmatched. The germline V gene has CDR1 MNHNS and CDR2 SASEGT. This CDR3 is built from 14 residues. CDR3 nucleotide sequence: TGTGCCAGCAGTGAGACTAGCGGGAGGAGCCAGCAGTACTTC. Its protein product is CASSETSGRSQQYF.

This clone was counted at least ten times. V and J are TRBV25-1 and TRBJ1-2; possibly TRBD1 for D (5 bases). Looked up from germline, CDR1 is MGHDK and CDR2 is SYGVNS. V lost 10 bases and J lost 8, with 17 bases in between. CDR3 length equals 12 residues. Here the CDR3 DNA reads TGTGCCACCCTTAACAGGAAGGAGGGCTACACCTTC. It encodes CATLNRKEGYTF.

The genes are TRBV24-1 and TRBJ2-1; 7 bases map to TRBD2. Trimming removed 1 base from V and 1 base from J; junction bases left unmatched: 9. Germline-derived CDR1 and CDR2 are KGHDR and SFDVKD. The CDR3 has 18 residues. The DNA of the CDR3 is TGTGCCACCAGTGATTTTGGGCGGGGGACCCTATCCTACAATGAGCAGTTCTTC. Translated, it gives CATSDFGRGTLSYNEQFF.

The chain recombines TRBV6-1 with TRBJ1-1; D is uncertain. The CDR3 loop spans 17 amino acids. The germline V gene has CDR1 MNHNS and CDR2 SASEGT. Trimming shortened V by 3 bases and J by 3 bases, and 20 bases separated the two germline ends. CDR3 bases: TGTGCCAGCAGTGATAGGGTCCCTTCGCGGGCGGACACTGAAGCTTTCTTT. The encoded protein is CASSDRVPSRADTEAFF.

The CDR3 reads CASSQGWGTGADYTF. CDR3 in DNA: TGTGCCAGCAGCCAAGGATGGGGGACAGGGGCCGACTACACCTTC. The J gene is TRBJ1-2, the V gene TRBV3-1 (or the pseudogene TRBV3-2), with 10 nucleotides matching TRBD1. Germline V CDR1 and CDR2: LGHDT, YNNKEL (reference sequence). Germline trimming cut 1 base from V and 10 bases from J; bases unmatched to any gene: 9. CDR3 length: 15 amino acids.